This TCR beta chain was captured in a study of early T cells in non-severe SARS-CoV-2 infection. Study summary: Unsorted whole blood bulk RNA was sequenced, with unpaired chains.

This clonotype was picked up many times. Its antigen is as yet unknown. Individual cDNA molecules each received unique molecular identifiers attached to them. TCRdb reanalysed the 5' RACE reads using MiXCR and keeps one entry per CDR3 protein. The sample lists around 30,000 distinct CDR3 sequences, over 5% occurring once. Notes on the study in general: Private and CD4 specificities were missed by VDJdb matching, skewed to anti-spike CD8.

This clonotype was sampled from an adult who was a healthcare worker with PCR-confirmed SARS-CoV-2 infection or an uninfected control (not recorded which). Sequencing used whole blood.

Here the CDR3 reads CASSGTGRTGELFF. The DNA of the CDR3 is TGTGCCAGCAGCGGGACAGGGAGAACCGGGGAGCTGTTTTTT. The chain is built from TRBV9 and TRBJ2-2, with 8 nucleotides matching TRBD1. The trim removed 3 bases at V and 5 bases at J, leaving 3 bases unmatched. Looked up from germline, CDR1 is SGDLS and CDR2 is YYNGEE. The CDR3 spans 14 residues.